Listed below are T cell receptor beta chains from one sample, sequenced in a study of CD4 and CD8 cells across lung adenocarcinoma regions. TCRdb reprocessed the PCR reads with MiXCR, giving one entry per CDR3 protein. The data hold approximately 3,500 distinct CDR3 sequences, with around 62% observed a single time. The sequenced sample consisted of CD4+ T cells from the margin of a lung tumor. The receptors derive from a male donor with lung adenocarcinoma. The CD4 and CD8 labels of this study may be unreliable. The conserved cysteine and the conserved F or W are not part of the CDR3 here. D genes are given only for firm matches. Size tells how often a clone was seen (once, few, many) or the class of an expanded clone, and some rows leave it out.

v_call	clone_size	d_call	j_call	cdr3_aa
TRBV6-1	-	-	TRBJ2-5	ASSTQGETQY
TRBV6-5	-	TRBD2	TRBJ2-1	ASSSPSGSLYEQF
TRBV7-8	-	TRBD1	TRBJ1-1	ASSLRDRGSNTEAF
TRBV11-2	-	TRBD2	-	ASSLVSSGSLVETQY
TRBV12-3/TRBV12-4	once	-	TRBJ2-5	ASSESAGQPREQY
TRBV11-1	once	TRBD2	TRBJ2-1	ASSLEASGRFLF
TRBV6-1	-	TRBD1	TRBJ2-1	ASTPGQGLQNEQF
TRBV14	few	TRBD1	TRBJ1-5	ASSRNRGVHQPQH
TRBV11-2	-	-	TRBJ1-4	ASSEGRGPATNEKLF
TRBV25-1	large	-	TRBJ1-2	ASSGISVNYGYT
TRBV14	few	-	TRBJ2-3	ASSQEGGWTDTQY